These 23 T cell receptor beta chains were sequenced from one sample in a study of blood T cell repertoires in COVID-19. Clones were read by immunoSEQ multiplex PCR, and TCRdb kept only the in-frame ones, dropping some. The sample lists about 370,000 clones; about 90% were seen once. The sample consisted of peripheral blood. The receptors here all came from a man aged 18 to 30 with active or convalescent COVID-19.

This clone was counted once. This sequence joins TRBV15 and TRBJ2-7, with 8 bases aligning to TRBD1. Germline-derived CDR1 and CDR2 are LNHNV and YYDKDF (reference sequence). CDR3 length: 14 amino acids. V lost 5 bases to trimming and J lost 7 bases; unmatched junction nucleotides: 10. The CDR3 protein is CATSGPDRASEQYF. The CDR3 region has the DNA TGTGCCACCAGCGGCCCGGACAGGGCTAGTGAGCAGTACTTC.

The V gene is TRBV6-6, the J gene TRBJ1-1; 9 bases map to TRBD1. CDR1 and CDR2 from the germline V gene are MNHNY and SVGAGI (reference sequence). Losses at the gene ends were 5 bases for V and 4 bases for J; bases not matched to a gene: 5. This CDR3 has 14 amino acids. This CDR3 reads CASSRDRVSTEAFF. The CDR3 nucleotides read TGTGCCAGCAGTAGGGACAGGGTATCCACTGAAGCTTTCTTT.

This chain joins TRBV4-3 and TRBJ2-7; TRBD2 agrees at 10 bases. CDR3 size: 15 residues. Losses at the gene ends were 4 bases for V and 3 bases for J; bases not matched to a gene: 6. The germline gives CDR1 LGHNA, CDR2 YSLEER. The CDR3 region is CASSREAGGGYEQYF. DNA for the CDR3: TGCGCCAGCAGCCGAGAAGCGGGAGGGGGCTACGAGCAGTACTTC.

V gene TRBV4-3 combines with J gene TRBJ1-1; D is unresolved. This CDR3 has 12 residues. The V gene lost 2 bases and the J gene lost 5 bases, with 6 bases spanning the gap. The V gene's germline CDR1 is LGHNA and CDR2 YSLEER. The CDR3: CASSQKPTEAFF. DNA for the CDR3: TGCGCCAGCAGCCAAAAGCCGACTGAAGCTTTCTTT.

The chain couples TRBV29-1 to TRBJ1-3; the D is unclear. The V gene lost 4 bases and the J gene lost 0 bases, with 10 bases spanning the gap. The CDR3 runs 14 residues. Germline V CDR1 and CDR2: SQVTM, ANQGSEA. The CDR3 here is CSVGTDRSGNTIYF. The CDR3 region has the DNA TGCAGCGTTGGAACAGACCGCTCTGGAAACACCATATATTTT.

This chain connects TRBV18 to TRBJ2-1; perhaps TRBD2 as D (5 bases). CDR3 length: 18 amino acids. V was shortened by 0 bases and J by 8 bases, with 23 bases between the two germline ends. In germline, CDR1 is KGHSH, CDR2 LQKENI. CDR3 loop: CASSPPRQVNPPADEQFF. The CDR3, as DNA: TGTGCCAGCTCACCACCGCGGCAGGTAAATCCCCCAGCGGATGAGCAGTTCTTC. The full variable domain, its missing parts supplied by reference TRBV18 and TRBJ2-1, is NAGVMQNPRHLVRRRGQEARLRCSPMKGHSHVYWYRQLPEEGLKFMVYLQKENIIDESGMPKERFSAEFPKEGPSILRIQQVVRGDSAAYFCASSPPRQVNPPADEQFFGPGTRLTVL.

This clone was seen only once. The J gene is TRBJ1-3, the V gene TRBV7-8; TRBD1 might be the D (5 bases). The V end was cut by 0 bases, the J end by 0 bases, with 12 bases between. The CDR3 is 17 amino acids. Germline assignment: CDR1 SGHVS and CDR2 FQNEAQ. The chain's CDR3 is CASSLASKGPSGNTIYF. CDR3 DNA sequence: TGTGCCAGCAGCTTAGCCTCCAAGGGGCCCTCTGGAAACACCATATATTTT.

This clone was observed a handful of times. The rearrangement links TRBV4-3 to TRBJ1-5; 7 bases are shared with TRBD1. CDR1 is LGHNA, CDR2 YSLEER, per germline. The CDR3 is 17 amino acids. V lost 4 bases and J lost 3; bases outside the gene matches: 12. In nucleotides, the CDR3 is TGCGCCAGCAGCCCTGGAAACGACAGGGCGTCCAATCAGCCCCAGCATTTT. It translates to CASSPGNDRASNQPQHF.

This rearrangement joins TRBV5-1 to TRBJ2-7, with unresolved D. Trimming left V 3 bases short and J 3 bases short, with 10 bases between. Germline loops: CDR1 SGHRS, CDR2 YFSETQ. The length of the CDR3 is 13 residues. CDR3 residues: CASSSTSGYEQYF. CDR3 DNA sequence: TGCGCCAGCAGCTCCACTTCTGGCTACGAGCAGTACTTC.

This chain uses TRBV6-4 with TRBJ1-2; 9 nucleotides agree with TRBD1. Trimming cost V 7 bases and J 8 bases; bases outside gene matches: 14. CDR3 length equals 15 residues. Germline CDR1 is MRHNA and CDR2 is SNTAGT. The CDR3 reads CASTDEITGGAGYTF. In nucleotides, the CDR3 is TGTGCCAGCACCGACGAGATAACAGGGGGCGCGGGCTACACCTTC.

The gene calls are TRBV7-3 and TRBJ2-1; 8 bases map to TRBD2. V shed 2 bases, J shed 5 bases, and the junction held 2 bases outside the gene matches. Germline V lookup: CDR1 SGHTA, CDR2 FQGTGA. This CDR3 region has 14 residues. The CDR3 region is CASSLELADNEQFF. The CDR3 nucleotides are TGTGCCAGCAGCTTAGAACTAGCGGACAATGAGCAGTTCTTC.

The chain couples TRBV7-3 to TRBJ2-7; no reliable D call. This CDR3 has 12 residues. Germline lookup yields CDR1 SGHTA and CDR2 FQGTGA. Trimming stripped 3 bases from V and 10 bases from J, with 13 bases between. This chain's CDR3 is CASSFPPLPQYF. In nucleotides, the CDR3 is TGTGCCAGCAGCTTCCCCCCCCTCCCCCAGTACTTC.

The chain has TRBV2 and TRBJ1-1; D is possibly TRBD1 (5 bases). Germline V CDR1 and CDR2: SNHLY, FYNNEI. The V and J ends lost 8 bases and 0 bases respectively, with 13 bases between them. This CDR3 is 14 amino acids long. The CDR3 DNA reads TGTGCCAGCGGAAAGGAGGGGATGAACACTGAAGCTTTCTTT. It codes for CASGKEGMNTEAFF.

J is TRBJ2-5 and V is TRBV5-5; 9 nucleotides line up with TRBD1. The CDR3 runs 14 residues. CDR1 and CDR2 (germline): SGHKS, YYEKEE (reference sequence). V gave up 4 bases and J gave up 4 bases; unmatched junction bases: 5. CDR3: CASSVTGGPETQYF. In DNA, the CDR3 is TGTGCCAGCAGCGTTACAGGGGGCCCAGAGACCCAGTACTTC.

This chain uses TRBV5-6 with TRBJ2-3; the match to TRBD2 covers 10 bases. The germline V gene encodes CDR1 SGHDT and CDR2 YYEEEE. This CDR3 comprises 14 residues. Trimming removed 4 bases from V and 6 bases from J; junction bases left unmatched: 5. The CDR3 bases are TGTGCCAGCAGCCTTAAAGCGGGAGGGGATACGCAGTATTTT. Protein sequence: CASSLKAGGDTQYF.

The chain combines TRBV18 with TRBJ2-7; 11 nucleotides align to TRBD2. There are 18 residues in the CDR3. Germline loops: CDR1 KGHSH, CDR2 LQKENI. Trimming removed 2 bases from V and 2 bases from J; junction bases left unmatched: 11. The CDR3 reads CASSPRNPTSGGAYEQYF. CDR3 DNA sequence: TGTGCCAGCTCACCAAGGAATCCAACTAGCGGGGGTGCCTACGAGCAGTACTTC.

CDR3 DNA: TGTGCCAGCAGCGTAGGGGAGTACAATGAGCAGTTCTTC. It translates to CASSVGEYNEQFF. The rearrangement links TRBV9 to TRBJ2-1, with D possibly matching TRBD2 (5 bases). There are 13 residues in the CDR3. With 0 bases removed from V and 4 bases from J, the gap between germline ends came to 5 bases. CDR1 and CDR2 from the germline V gene are SGDLS and YYNGEE. Variable domain in full (rest from reference TRBV9 and TRBJ2-1): DSGVTQTPKHLITATGQRVTLRCSPRSGDLSVYWYQQSLDQGLQFLIQYYNGEERAKGNILERFSAQQFPDLHSELNLSSLELGDSALYFCASSVGEYNEQFFGPGTRLTVL.

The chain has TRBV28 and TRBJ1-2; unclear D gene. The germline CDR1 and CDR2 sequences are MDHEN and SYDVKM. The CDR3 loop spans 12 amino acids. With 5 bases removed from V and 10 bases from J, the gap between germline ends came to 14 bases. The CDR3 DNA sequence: TGTGCCAGCAGTGTAACGGACTTTAACTACACCTTC. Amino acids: CASSVTDFNYTF.

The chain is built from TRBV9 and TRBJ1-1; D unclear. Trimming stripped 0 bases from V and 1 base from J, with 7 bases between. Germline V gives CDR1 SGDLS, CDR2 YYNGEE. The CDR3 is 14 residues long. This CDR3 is CASSVVPSNTEAFF. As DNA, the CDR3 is TGTGCCAGCAGCGTAGTTCCTTCGAACACTGAAGCTTTCTTT.

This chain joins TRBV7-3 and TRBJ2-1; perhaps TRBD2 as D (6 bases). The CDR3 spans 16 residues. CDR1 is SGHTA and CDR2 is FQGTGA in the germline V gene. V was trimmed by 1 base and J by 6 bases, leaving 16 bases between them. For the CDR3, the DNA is TGTGCCAGCAGCTTAAATAAGGCGGGGAACCTCAATGAGCAGTTCTTC. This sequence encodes CASSLNKAGNLNEQFF.

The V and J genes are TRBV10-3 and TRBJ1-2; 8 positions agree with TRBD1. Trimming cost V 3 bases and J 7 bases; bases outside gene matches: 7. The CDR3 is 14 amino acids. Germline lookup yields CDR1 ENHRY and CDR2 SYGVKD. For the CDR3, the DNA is TGTGCCATCAGTGAACGGCAGGGGGCAGGTGGCTACACCTTC. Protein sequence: CAISERQGAGGYTF.

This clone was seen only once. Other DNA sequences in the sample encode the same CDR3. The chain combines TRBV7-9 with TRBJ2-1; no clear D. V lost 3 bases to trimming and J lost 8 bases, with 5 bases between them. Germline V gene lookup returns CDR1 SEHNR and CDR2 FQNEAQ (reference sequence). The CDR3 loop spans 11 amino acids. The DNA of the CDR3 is TGTGCCAGCAGCTTTTCTTATGAGCAGTTCTTC. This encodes CASSFSYEQFF.

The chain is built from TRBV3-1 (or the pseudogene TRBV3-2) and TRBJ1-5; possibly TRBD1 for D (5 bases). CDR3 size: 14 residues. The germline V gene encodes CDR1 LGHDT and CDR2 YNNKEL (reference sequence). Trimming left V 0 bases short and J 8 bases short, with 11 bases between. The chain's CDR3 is CASSQDRVPKPQHF. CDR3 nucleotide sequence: TGTGCCAGCAGCCAAGACAGGGTTCCAAAGCCCCAGCATTTT.